This T cell receptor (beta chain) is drawn from a study of Tregs in tolerant kidney transplant recipients (dated by TCRdb to the late 2010s). For the wider study: The transplants used related donors along with nonmyeloablative bone marrow transplantation, and in the human trials mixed chimerism was transient. The study used TCRbeta sequencing to identify donor-specific regulatory T cells before combined kidney and bone marrow transplantation, then tracked those cells after transplant. General conclusions and limits of the study: Expanding Tregs with activated donor B cells appeared to identify the most biologically relevant and donor-specific TCRbeta repertoire. Donor-specific Treg expansion exceeded global Treg expansion in tolerant patients, suggesting antigen-driven rather than nonspecific expansion. PCR primers changed over time for some patients, so nucleotide-level comparison across those patients' samples was not possible. Although technical replication error seemed to be minimal, the question of biological reproducibility was not addressed directly. Because only a small number of patients were included, the study had limitations, and the results will need to be validated in larger populations as well as under other immunosuppression protocols.

For TCRbeta CDR3 sequencing, genomic DNA from the sorted cells was extracted using the QIAGEN DNeasy Blood and Tissue Kit. High-throughput TCRbeta CDR3 sequencing was carried out commercially through immunoSEQ, with PCR amplification with bias correction and internal controls included. The original methods were these. Unique productive TCRbeta sequences were defined by CDR3 nucleotide sequence when primers matched and otherwise by CDR3 amino acid sequence together with Vbeta and Jbeta genes. As a correction for sorting error, sequences shared between sorted populations at a frequency ratio of 2:1 or less were discarded, and the remaining shared sequences were assigned to the higher population. Sequences were defined as donor-reactive when expanded at least 5-fold in CFSE-low cells versus unstimulated cells and present at a frequency of at least 0.01% in CFSE-low cells. Repertoire divergence was quantified by Jensen-Shannon divergence using the top 100 TCRbeta sequences ranked by frequency. When a sample had multiple sequencing runs, each run was corrected for sorting error separately and the runs were then pooled. The immuneACCESS repertoire file appears here via TCRdb, limited to in-frame rearrangements. These files lack a portion of the clones; in checked studies, under half of the deficit traces to unresolved V genes, and the cause of the others is not known. That table furnishes V, J and clone size, whereas the DNA furnished D and trimming. The sample's table covers under 35,000 clones. The top ten clonotypes cover 13% to 15% of the sample.

To note about this clone: The specificity of this receptor is unknown. The read gets to within 3 residues of the CDR3 end, and the germline J gene fills in the rest.

CDR1 and CDR2, per the germline V gene (reference sequence), are LNHDA and SQIVND. The CDR3 starts with the cysteine, ends with the phenylalanine, and has 18 residues. Shown are 45 bases from within the CDR3, in frame from base 1. V and J are trimmed by 2 bases and 2 bases, and the gene matches miss 10 bases of the junction. Read against the paper, the sample's time point label means: blood sample drawn before combined kidney and bone marrow transplant. Thawed PBMCs were FACS-sorted into unstimulated Tregs (CD4+CD25+CD127-), CD4+ non-Tregs (CD4+CD25-), CD4 cells and CD8 cells. Patients were several combined kidney and bone marrow transplant recipients from the ITN036ST trial, and only these trial subjects had samples available. Healthy control blood was processed by Ficoll density gradient to PBMCs and cryopreserved; patient PBMCs were collected before and after transplant.

This clonotype was obtained from a human donor who received a combined kidney and bone marrow transplant. The sequence joins TRBV19 to TRBJ2-1, with 9 middle bases fitting TRBD2. Sample: CD8+ T cells from blood, taken before the transplant. CDR3 bases read: TGTGCCAGTAGTATAAGTCCTAGCGGGAAGACCACCTACAATGAG. It translates as CASSISPSGKTTYNE. The CDR3 as a whole reads CASSISPSGKTTYNEQFF.